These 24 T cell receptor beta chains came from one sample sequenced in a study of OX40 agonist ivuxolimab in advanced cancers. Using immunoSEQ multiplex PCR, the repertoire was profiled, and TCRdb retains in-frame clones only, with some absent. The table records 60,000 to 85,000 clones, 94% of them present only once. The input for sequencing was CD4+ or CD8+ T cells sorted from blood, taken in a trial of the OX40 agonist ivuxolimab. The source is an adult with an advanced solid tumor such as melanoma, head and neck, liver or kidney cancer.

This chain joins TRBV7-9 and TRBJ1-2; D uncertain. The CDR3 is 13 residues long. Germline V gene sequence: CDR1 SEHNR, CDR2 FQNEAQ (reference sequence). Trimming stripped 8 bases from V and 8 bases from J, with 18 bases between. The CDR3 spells CASLSPRGPGYTF. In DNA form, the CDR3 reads TGTGCCAGCCTTTCCCCCAGAGGGCCGGGCTACACCTTC. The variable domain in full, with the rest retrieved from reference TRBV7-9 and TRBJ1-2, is DTGVSQNPRHKITKRGQNVTFRCDPISEHNRLYWYRQTLGQGPEFLTYFQNEAQLEKSRLLSDRFSAERPKGSFSTLEIQRTEQGDSAMYLCASLSPRGPGYTFGSGTRLTVV.

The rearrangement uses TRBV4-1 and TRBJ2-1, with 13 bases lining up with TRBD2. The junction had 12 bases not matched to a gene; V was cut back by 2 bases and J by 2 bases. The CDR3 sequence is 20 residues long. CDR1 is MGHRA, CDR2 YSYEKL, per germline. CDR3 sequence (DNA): TGCGCCAGCAGCCAACGATTCGGACTAGCGGGAGATCGCCCCTACAATGAGCAGTTCTTC. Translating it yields CASSQRFGLAGDRPYNEQFF.

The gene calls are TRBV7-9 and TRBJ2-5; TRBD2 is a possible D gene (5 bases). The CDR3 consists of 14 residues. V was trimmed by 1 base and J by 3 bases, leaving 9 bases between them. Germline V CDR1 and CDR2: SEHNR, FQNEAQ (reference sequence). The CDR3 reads CASSLGFGEETQYF. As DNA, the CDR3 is TGTGCCAGCAGCTTAGGTTTCGGGGAAGAGACCCAGTACTTC.

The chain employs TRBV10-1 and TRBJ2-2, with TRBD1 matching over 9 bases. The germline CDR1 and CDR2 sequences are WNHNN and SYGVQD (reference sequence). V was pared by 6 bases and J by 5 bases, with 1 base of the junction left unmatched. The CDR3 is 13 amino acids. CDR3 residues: CASRGTGTGELFF. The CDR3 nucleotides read TGCGCCAGCAGGGGGACAGGGACCGGGGAGCTGTTTTTT.

The CDR3 is CASSARRDTIYF. For the CDR3, the DNA is TGTGCCAGCAGCGCCCGACGGGACACCATATATTTT. The chain carries TRBV5-6 and TRBJ1-3; the D is unclear. Deletions cut 4 bases from V and 8 bases from J, with 10 bases between. In germline, CDR1 is SGHDT, CDR2 YYEEEE. The CDR3 is 12 amino acids.

The CDR3 sequence is CASSTKNQNQPQHF. CDR3 DNA sequence: TGTGCCAGTAGTACCAAAAACCAAAATCAGCCCCAGCATTTT. The chain couples TRBV19 to TRBJ1-5; D unresolved. Germline lookup yields CDR1 LNHDA and CDR2 SQIVND (reference sequence). This CDR3 is built from 14 residues. Trimming pared 4 bases from V and 4 bases from J, leaving 11 bases between.

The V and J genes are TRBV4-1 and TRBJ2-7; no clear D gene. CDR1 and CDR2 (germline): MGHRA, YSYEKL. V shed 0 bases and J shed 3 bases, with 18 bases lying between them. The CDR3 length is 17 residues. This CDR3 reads CASSQDQNRLLFYEQYF. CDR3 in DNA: TGCGCCAGCAGCCAAGATCAAAACAGATTACTCTTCTACGAGCAGTACTTC.

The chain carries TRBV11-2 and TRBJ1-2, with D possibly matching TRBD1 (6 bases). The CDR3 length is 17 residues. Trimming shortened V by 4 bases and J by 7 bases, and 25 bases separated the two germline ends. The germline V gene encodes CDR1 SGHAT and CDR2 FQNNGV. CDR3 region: CASSSRRGAPLSGGYTF. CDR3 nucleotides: TGTGCCAGCAGCTCAAGGCGGGGGGCGCCCCTATCTGGTGGCTACACCTTC.

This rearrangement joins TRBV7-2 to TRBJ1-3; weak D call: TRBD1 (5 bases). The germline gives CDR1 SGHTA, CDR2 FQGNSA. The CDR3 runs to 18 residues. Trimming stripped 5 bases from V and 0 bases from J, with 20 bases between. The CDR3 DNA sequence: TGTGCCAGCAGCCGTAACTTCGGGGGGTCGACCTCTGGAAACACCATATATTTT. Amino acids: CASSRNFGGSTSGNTIYF.

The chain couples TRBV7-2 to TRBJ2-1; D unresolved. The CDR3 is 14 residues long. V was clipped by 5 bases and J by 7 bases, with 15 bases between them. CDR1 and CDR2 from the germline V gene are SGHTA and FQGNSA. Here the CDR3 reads CASSPHGWGNEQFF. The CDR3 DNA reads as TGTGCCAGCAGCCCCCACGGGTGGGGTAATGAGCAGTTCTTC.

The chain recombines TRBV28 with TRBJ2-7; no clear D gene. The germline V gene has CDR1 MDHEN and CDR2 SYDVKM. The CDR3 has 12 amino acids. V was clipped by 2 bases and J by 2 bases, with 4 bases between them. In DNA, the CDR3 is TGTGCCAGCAGTTTAAGTACCTACGAGCAGTACTTC. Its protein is CASSLSTYEQYF.

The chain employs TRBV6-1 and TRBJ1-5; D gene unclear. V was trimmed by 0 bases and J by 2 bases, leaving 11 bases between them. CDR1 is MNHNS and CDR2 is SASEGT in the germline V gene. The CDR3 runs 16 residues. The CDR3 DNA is TGTGCCAGCAGTGAAGCACGGGCGGTTGGCAATCAGCCCCAGCATTTT. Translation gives CASSEARAVGNQPQHF.

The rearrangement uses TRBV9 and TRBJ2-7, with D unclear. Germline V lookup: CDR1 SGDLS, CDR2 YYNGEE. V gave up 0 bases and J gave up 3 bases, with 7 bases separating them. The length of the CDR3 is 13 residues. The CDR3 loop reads CASSVVSGYEQYF. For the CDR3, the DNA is TGTGCCAGCAGCGTAGTTTCCGGCTACGAGCAGTACTTC.

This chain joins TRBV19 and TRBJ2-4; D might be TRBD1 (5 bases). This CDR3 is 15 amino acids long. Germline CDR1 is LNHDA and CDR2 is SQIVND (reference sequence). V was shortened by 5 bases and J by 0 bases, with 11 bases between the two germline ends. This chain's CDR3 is CASSPHRLAKNIQYF. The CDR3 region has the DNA TGTGCCAGTAGTCCCCACAGGCTAGCCAAAAACATTCAGTACTTC. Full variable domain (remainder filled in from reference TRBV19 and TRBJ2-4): DGGITQSPKYLFRKEGQNVTLSCEQNLNHDAMYWYRQDPGQGLRLIYYSQIVNDFQKGDIAEGYSVSREKKESFPLTVTSAQKNPTAFYLCASSPHRLAKNIQYFGAGTRLSVL.

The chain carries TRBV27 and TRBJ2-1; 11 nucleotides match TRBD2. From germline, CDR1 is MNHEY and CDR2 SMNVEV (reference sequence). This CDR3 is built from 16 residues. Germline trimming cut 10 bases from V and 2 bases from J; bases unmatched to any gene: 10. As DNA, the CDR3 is TGTGCCATCTCAATTAGCGGGAGGGGGACCTACAATGAGCAGTTCTTC. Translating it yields CAISISGRGTYNEQFF.

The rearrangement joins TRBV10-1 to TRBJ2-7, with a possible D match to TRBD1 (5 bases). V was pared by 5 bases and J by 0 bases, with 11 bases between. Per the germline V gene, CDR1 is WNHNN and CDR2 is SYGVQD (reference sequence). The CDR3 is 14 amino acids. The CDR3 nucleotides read TGCGCCAGCAGTAAAATCAGGGACTCCTACGAGCAGTACTTC. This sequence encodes CASSKIRDSYEQYF.

The CDR3 coding sequence is TGTGCCAGCAGAACTAAGGGGCGGGTCCCCCATCAGCCCCAGCATTTT. This gives the protein CASRTKGRVPHQPQHF. The chain carries TRBV28 and TRBJ1-5, with D maybe TRBD1 (5 bases). The V end lost 6 bases, the J end lost 5 bases, and 20 bases lay between the germline ends. The CDR3 has 16 residues. CDR1 is MDHEN, CDR2 SYDVKM, per germline.

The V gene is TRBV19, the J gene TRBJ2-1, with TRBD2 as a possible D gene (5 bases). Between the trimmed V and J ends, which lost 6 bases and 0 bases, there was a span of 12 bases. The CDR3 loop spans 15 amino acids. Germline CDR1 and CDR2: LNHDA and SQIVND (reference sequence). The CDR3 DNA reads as TGTGCCAGTAGCCTACGGGCGGGCTCCTACAATGAGCAGTTCTTC. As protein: CASSLRAGSYNEQFF.

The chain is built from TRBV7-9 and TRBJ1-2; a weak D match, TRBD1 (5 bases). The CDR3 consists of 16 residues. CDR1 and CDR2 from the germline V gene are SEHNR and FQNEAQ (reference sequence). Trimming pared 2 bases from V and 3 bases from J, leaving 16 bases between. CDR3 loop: CASSLLGTVGDYGYTF. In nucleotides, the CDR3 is TGTGCCAGCAGCTTATTGGGCACGGTGGGGGACTATGGCTACACCTTC. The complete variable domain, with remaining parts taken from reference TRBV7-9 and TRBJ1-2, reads DTGVSQNPRHKITKRGQNVTFRCDPISEHNRLYWYRQTLGQGPEFLTYFQNEAQLEKSRLLSDRFSAERPKGSFSTLEIQRTEQGDSAMYLCASSLLGTVGDYGYTFGSGTRLTVV.

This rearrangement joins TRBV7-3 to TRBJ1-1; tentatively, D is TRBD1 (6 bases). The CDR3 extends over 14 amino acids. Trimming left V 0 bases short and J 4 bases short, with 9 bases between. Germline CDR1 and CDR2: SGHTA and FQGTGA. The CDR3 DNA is TGTGCCAGCAGCTTAACGGGCAGGGGCACTGAAGCTTTCTTT. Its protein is CASSLTGRGTEAFF.

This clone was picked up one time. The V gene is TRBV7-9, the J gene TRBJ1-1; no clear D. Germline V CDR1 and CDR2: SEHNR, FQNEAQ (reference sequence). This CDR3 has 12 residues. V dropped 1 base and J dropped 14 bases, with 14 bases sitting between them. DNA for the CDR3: TGTGCCAGCAGCTTAGGGACGGCGGCATCGTTCTTT. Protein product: CASSLGTAASFF.

The CDR3, as DNA: TGTGCCAGTGGGCCTCTCGGTAGCACAGATACGCAGTATTTT. This translates into CASGPLGSTDTQYF. The rearrangement uses TRBV27 and TRBJ2-3, with D hard to call. Germline CDR1 MNHEY, CDR2 SMNVEV (reference sequence). V lost 9 bases to trimming and J lost 0 bases, with 13 bases between them. This CDR3 contains 14 residues.

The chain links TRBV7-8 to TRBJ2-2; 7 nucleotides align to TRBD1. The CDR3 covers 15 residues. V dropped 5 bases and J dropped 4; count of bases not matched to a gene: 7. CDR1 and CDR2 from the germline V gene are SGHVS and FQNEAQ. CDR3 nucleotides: TGTGCCAGCAGCGGTGACAGGGTTGTCACCGGGGAGCTGTTTTTT. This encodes CASSGDRVVTGELFF.

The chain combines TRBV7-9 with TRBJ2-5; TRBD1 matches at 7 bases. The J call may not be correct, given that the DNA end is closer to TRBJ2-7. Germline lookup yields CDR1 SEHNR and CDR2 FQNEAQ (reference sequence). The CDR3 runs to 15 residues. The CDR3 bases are TGTGCCAGCAGCTTTTCCCCTGACAGGGCGTACGAGCAGTACTTC. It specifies CASSFSPDRAYEQYF.